The next 24 T cell receptor beta chains were all read from a single sample in a study of spatial heterogeneity in lung cancer. Indicated time point: sample taken at primary tumor resection. TCRdb independently ran MiXCR on the 5' RACE reads; one entry per CDR3 protein. The table includes 5,500 to 6,500 distinct CDR3 sequences, around 13% detected once. This specimen was lung tissue, taken at surgery. These receptors all come from a human donor with early-stage non-small cell lung cancer.

This clonotype rates as medium-sized. This beta chain slipped into a library made for alpha chains as a stray read, so its size is not meaningful. The chain joins TRBV11-2 to TRBJ2-2; D is unclear. V was clipped by 3 bases and J by 4 bases, with 9 bases between them. This CDR3 is built from 14 residues. The germline CDR1 and CDR2 sequences are SGHAT and FQNNGV. DNA for the CDR3: TGTGCCAGCAGCTTCCATGCGAGCACCGGGGAGCTGTTTTTT. It codes for CASSFHASTGELFF.

This clonotype was observed many times. This beta chain represents an off-target read in a library built for alpha chains; its size is of limited meaning. This chain joins TRBV5-1 and TRBJ2-6; D uncertain. The CDR3 has 14 residues. Germline CDR1 reads SGHRS; CDR2 reads YFSETQ. V lost 0 bases to trimming and J lost 2 bases, with 3 bases between them. CDR3: CASSLEAGANVLTF. Here the CDR3 DNA reads TGCGCCAGCAGCTTGGAAGCTGGGGCCAACGTCCTGACTTTC.

This clonotype came up many times. The library was designed around alpha chains, so this beta chain is a stray read whose abundance carries little weight. The rearrangement joins TRBV6-6 to TRBJ2-3, with TRBD1 as a possible D gene (5 bases). CDR1 is MNHNY and CDR2 is SVGAGI in the germline V gene (reference sequence). The CDR3 totals 15 residues. Trimming removed 5 bases from V and 4 bases from J, with 16 bases in between. The CDR3 loop is CASSEVTSGPDTQYF. Written as DNA, the CDR3 is TGTGCCAGCAGTGAAGTTACATCAGGGCCAGATACGCAGTATTTT.

This clonotype was counted ten times or more. A library prepared for alpha chains yielded this beta chain as an off-target read; its size is of little meaning. V and J are TRBV20-1 and TRBJ2-1; the D gene is possibly TRBD2 (5 bases). V was pared by 7 bases and J by 0 bases, with 19 bases between. This CDR3 has 16 amino acids. Per the germline V gene, CDR1 is DFQATT and CDR2 is SNEGSKA (reference sequence). CDR3 bases: TGCAGTGTCGTTCGAGGTCGAGGGATCTCCTACAATGAGCAGTTCTTC. Translation: CSVVRGRGISYNEQFF.

This clonotype was seen ten or more times. In a library made to pick up alpha chains, this beta chain is a stray read with a size that means little. V is TRBV27 and J is TRBJ2-2; D perhaps matches TRBD1 (6 bases). The CDR3 length is 15 residues. Germline V gene sequence: CDR1 MNHEY, CDR2 SMNVEV (reference sequence). The V end was cut by 4 bases, the J end by 0 bases, with 9 bases between. In DNA form, the CDR3 reads TGTGCCAGCAGTTCGACAGGAACGAACACCGGGGAGCTGTTTTTT. Amino acid sequence: CASSSTGTNTGELFF.

This clonotype showed up many times. As an off-target read in a library built for alpha chains, this beta chain has a frequency of little significance. The rearrangement uses TRBV7-9 and TRBJ1-1, with D maybe TRBD1 (6 bases). Deletions cut 4 bases from V and 11 bases from J, with 17 bases between. The V gene's germline CDR1 is SEHNR and CDR2 FQNEAQ (reference sequence). CDR3 length: 13 amino acids. The CDR3 is CASSSQVGAEAFF. Here the CDR3 DNA reads TGTGCCAGCAGCTCCCAAGTGGGGGCGGAGGCTTTCTTT.

In this sample, this clonotype turned up a few times. Little can be read into the size of this beta chain, an off-target read in a library designed for alpha chains. The chain recombines TRBV20-1 with TRBJ2-3; 7 positions match TRBD2. Germline CDR1 reads DFQATT; CDR2 reads SNEGSKA (reference sequence). The junction had 13 bases not matched to a gene; V was cut back by 3 bases and J by 1 base. CDR3 length equals 17 residues. The CDR3 region has the DNA TGCAGTGCTAGCCCCTCGTTACTAGCGATAGGCACAGATACGCAGTATTTT. It encodes CSASPSLLAIGTDTQYF.

As regards this clonotype: This beta chain is an unintended read in a library built for alpha chains; its size means little. V usage is TRBV15 and J usage is TRBJ2-1; maybe TRBD1 (6 bases). This CDR3 contains 16 residues. The germline V and J ends were trimmed by 1 base and 6 bases, with 16 bases remaining between them. In germline, CDR1 is LNHNV, CDR2 YYDKDF (reference sequence). The chain's CDR3 is CATSRARPGEINEQFF. DNA for the CDR3: TGTGCCACCAGCAGAGCTAGGCCAGGGGAGATCAATGAGCAGTTCTTC.

With respect to this clonotype: The size of this beta chain means little, since it is a stray read in a library made for alpha chains. The rearrangement uses TRBV28 and TRBJ2-5; D is unresolved. Germline V gene data show CDR1 as MDHEN and CDR2 as SYDVKM. Trimming stripped 6 bases from V and 4 bases from J, with 12 bases between. The CDR3 sequence is 13 residues long. The CDR3 reads CASSHPPTETQYF. In DNA, the CDR3 is TGTGCCAGCAGCCACCCCCCCACAGAGACCCAGTACTTC.

In its sample, this clonotype ranks as medium-sized. This beta chain appears as a stray read in a library generated for alpha chains; its size is not informative. The V and J genes are TRBV30 and TRBJ2-2; 11 bases fit TRBD2. CDR3 size: 14 residues. Trimming took 3 bases from V and 8 from J; bases not matched to a gene: 5. CDR1 and CDR2 (germline): GTSNPN, SVGIG (reference sequence). In nucleotides, the CDR3 is TGTGCCTGGAGGGGACTAGCGGCCAGTGGGGAGCTGTTTTTT. This encodes CAWRGLAASGELFF.

This clonotype was recorded at least ten times. Within a library made for alpha chains, this beta chain is off target, and its count is uninformative. The chain recombines TRBV3-1 with TRBJ2-1; the D call may be TRBD1 or TRBD2 (7 bases each). Per the germline V gene, CDR1 is LGHDT and CDR2 is YNNKEL (reference sequence). V was cut by 1 base and J by 4 bases, with 20 bases left in between. The CDR3 extends over 18 amino acids. The CDR3 DNA follows: TGTGCCAGCAGCCAAGGGACTAGAGTCAGGGGGGCTTACAATGAGCAGTTCTTC. This gives the protein CASSQGTRVRGAYNEQFF.

By share, this clonotype ranks as medium-sized (0.01 to 0.1%). As an off-target read in a library built for alpha chains, this beta chain has a frequency of little significance. The V call is TRBV4-3, the J call TRBJ2-7; D unclear. V lost 0 bases and J 7 bases, leaving 16 bases between the germline ends. The CDR3 consists of 15 residues. CDR1 is LGHNA and CDR2 is YSLEER in the germline V gene. This CDR3 is CASSQDLYGLMEQYF. The CDR3, as DNA: TGCGCCAGCAGCCAAGATCTATACGGCCTTATGGAGCAGTACTTC.

By sample share, this clonotype is medium-sized. Because the library targeted alpha chains, this beta chain is an off-target read whose size means little. This rearrangement joins TRBV20-1 to TRBJ2-3; TRBD2 aligns across 13 bases. The CDR3 sequence is 17 residues long. The ends lost 1 base at V and 9 bases at J; junction bases unmatched: 13. The V gene's germline CDR1 is DFQATT and CDR2 SNEGSKA (reference sequence). The chain's CDR3 is CSARAELGTSGTQTQYF. DNA for the CDR3: TGCAGTGCTAGAGCCGAGCTGGGGACTAGCGGGACGCAGACGCAGTATTTT.

This clonotype is labeled medium-sized (0.01 to 0.1%). The library was prepared for alpha chains; this beta chain is a stray read, so its frequency means little. V usage is TRBV6-2 or TRBV6-3 and J usage is TRBJ1-2, with D unresolved. The CDR3 runs to 13 residues. Trimming removed 6 bases at V and 4 bases at J, with 12 bases between. The V gene's germline CDR1 is MNHEY and CDR2 SVGEGT. The CDR3 bases are TGTGCCAGCAGGACGGACGGAATCTATGGCTACACCTTC. Protein sequence: CASRTDGIYGYTF.

This clonotype showed up many times. Since it is a stray read in a library aimed at alpha chains, this beta chain has a size that is not meaningful. The chain joins TRBV6-2 or TRBV6-3 to TRBJ2-7; TRBD1 agrees at 7 bases. CDR3 size: 13 residues. V lost 2 bases to trimming and J lost 7 bases; unmatched junction nucleotides: 5. CDR1 is MNHEY, CDR2 SVGEGT, per germline. As DNA, the CDR3 is TGTGCCAGCAGTTACCGGGACAGTTGGGAGCAGTACTTC. Protein: CASSYRDSWEQYF.

By proportion, this clonotype is medium-sized. This beta chain represents an off-target read in a library built for alpha chains; its size is of limited meaning. V and J are TRBV28 and TRBJ2-3, with TRBD1 matching 11 bases. This CDR3 is built from 16 residues. Unmatched junction bases numbered 8, after V lost 5 bases and J lost 4 bases. From germline, CDR1 is MDHEN and CDR2 SYDVKM. The CDR3 nucleotides are TGTGCCAGCAGTGACCGGGACAGGGGGTTCCCAGATACGCAGTATTTT. Its translation is CASSDRDRGFPDTQYF.

By sample share, this clonotype is medium-sized (0.01 to 0.1%). As an off-target read in a library built for alpha chains, this beta chain has a frequency of little significance. This chain joins TRBV5-1 and TRBJ1-2; a possible D gene is TRBD1 (5 bases). CDR3 length: 15 amino acids. The V end lost 4 bases, the J end lost 4 bases, and 17 bases lay between the germline ends. Germline V lookup: CDR1 SGHRS, CDR2 YFSETQ. CDR3 loop: CASSQTSGGTYGYTF. The CDR3 DNA sequence: TGCGCCAGCAGCCAAACGAGTGGGGGGACCTATGGCTACACCTTC.

This clonotype has a count of ten or more. This beta chain is off target for a library built for alpha chains, so its abundance means little. The rearrangement links TRBV20-1 to TRBJ2-7; D is ambiguous. In germline, CDR1 is DFQATT, CDR2 SNEGSKA (reference sequence). Trimming removed 0 bases at V and 4 bases at J, with 13 bases between. The CDR3 totals 14 residues. CDR3 coding DNA: TGCAGTGCTAGAGATTATGATAACCCGTACGAGCAGTACTTC. This translates into CSARDYDNPYEQYF.

In its sample, this clonotype is medium-sized. This beta chain appears as a stray read in a library generated for alpha chains; its size is not informative. The CDR3 spells CASSEKGAGEKLFF. The CDR3 DNA is TGTGCCAGCAGTGAAAAGGGGGCGGGTGAAAAACTGTTTTTT. The rearrangement joins TRBV2 to TRBJ1-4, with 7 bases fitting TRBD1. V gave up 2 bases and J gave up 7 bases; unmatched junction bases: 4. CDR3 size: 14 residues. Germline V gene lookup returns CDR1 SNHLY and CDR2 FYNNEI. Together with reference TRBV2 and TRBJ1-4, the CDR3 gives the full variable domain: EPEVTQTPSHQVTQMGQEVILRCVPISNHLYFYWYRQILGQKVEFLVSFYNNEISEKSEIFDDQFSVERPDGSNFTLKIRSTKLEDSAMYFCASSEKGAGEKLFFGSGTQLSVL.

This clonotype was seen ten or more times. Since the library was made to target alpha chains, this beta chain is a stray read and its abundance is not meaningful. The V gene is TRBV29-1, the J gene TRBJ1-2; 8 positions match TRBD1. Germline loops: CDR1 SQVTM, CDR2 ANQGSEA. The CDR3 is made up of 13 amino acids. V shed 6 bases and J 4 bases; nucleotides not matched to a gene: 7. DNA of the CDR3: TGCAGCGTGAACAGGGGGTCTTTCTATGGCTACACCTTC. Protein: CSVNRGSFYGYTF.

The sample holds many counts of this clonotype. Within a library made for alpha chains, this beta chain is off target, and its count is uninformative. The V and J genes are TRBV29-1 and TRBJ1-1; no definite D call. V was pared by 4 bases and J by 1 base, with 7 bases between. The V gene's germline CDR1 is SQVTM and CDR2 ANQGSEA. The CDR3 length is 12 residues. The CDR3 is CSVAAANTEAFF. The CDR3 DNA is TGCAGCGTTGCGGCGGCGAACACTGAAGCTTTCTTT.

Ten or more counts support this clonotype. This beta chain is off target for a library built for alpha chains, so its abundance means little. The chain combines TRBV4-2 with TRBJ2-7; the match to TRBD2 covers 8 bases. This CDR3 has 14 amino acids. V dropped 4 bases and J dropped 5; count of bases not matched to a gene: 7. CDR1 is LGHNA and CDR2 is YNFKEQ in the germline V gene. CDR3 DNA: TGTGCCAGCAGCCCGAGCAGCGGGAGAAACGAGCAGTACTTC. This gives the protein CASSPSSGRNEQYF.

At least ten counts were recorded for this clonotype. For a library built for alpha chains, this beta chain is a stray read; little rests on its size. The chain joins TRBV7-3 to TRBJ2-5; 9 positions match TRBD1. J was trimmed by 7 bases and V by 5 bases; bases with no gene match: 5. Germline CDR1 is SGHTA and CDR2 is FQGTGA. The CDR3 is 13 residues long. The CDR3 nucleotides read TGTGCCAGCAGCGCGACAGGGGGAGGGACCCAGTACTTC. It encodes CASSATGGGTQYF.

This clonotype is termed medium-sized. This beta chain is a stray read from a library made for alpha chains; its abundance is not meaningful. The chain carries TRBV4-1 and TRBJ1-1; D gene uncertain. The germline CDR1 and CDR2 sequences are MGHRA and YSYEKL. V lost 3 bases and J lost 1, with 9 bases in between. This CDR3 spans 14 amino acids. CDR3 in DNA: TGCGCCAGCAGCCACAGAACCTCGAACACTGAAGCTTTCTTT. As protein: CASSHRTSNTEAFF.